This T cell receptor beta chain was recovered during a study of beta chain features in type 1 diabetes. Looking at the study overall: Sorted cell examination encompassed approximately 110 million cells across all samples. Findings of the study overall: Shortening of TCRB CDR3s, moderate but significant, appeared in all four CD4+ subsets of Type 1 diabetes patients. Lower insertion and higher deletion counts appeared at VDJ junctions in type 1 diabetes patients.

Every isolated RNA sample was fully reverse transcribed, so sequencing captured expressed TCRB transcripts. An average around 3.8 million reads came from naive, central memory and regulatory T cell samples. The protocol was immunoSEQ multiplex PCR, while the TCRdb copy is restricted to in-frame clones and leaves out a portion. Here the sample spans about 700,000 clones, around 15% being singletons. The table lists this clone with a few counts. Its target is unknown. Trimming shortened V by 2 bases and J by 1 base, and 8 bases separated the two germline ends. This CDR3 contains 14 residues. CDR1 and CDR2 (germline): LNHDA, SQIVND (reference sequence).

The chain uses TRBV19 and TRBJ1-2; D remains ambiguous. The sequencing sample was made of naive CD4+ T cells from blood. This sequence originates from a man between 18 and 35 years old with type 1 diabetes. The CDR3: CASSISQVNYGYTF. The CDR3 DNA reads TGTGCCAGTAGTATAAGTCAAGTTAACTATGGCTACACCTTC.